The next 4 T cell receptor beta chains were all read from a single sample in a study of T cells in localized non-small cell lung cancer. Profiling relied on immunoSEQ multiplex PCR, and the TCRdb table lists in-frame clones only, not all of them. The table has tens of thousands of clones, roughly 81% seen once. This specimen was peripheral blood, taken before any cancer treatment. The receptors were sampled from a man aged 35 to 70 with stage I lung adenocarcinoma.

The V and J genes are TRBV9 and TRBJ1-2; D is possibly TRBD1 (6 bases). The CDR3 is 14 residues long. V gave up 6 bases and J gave up 0 bases, with 12 bases separating them. Germline CDR1 reads SGDLS; CDR2 reads YYNGEE. The CDR3 loop is CASKAGATNYGYTF. As DNA, the CDR3 is TGTGCCAGCAAGGCGGGGGCAACTAACTATGGCTACACCTTC.

This rearrangement joins TRBV5-6 to TRBJ2-5; TRBD1 matches at 9 bases. Losses at the gene ends were 3 bases for V and 5 bases for J; bases not matched to a gene: 8. The germline V gene encodes CDR1 SGHDT and CDR2 YYEEEE. The length of the CDR3 is 15 residues. The CDR3 spells CASSSLQGAGETQYF. CDR3 DNA: TGTGCCAGCAGCTCGTTACAGGGGGCAGGGGAGACCCAGTACTTC.

V gene TRBV27 combines with J gene TRBJ2-5; no clear D gene. The CDR3 is 11 amino acids. CDR1 is MNHEY and CDR2 is SMNVEV in the germline V gene (reference sequence). V shed 10 bases and J shed 5 bases, with 11 bases lying between them. The CDR3 DNA follows: TGTGCCACCCACGGTCGGGAGACCCAGTACTTC. It specifies CATHGRETQYF.

This chain joins TRBV15 and TRBJ2-1, with a possible D match to TRBD1 (6 bases). This CDR3 region has 12 residues. Germline V gene data show CDR1 as LNHNV and CDR2 as YYDKDF (reference sequence). V gave up 1 base and J gave up 9 bases, with 7 bases separating them. The CDR3 DNA reads TGTGCCACCAGCAGAGTCAGGGGTGAGCAGTTCTTC. This sequence encodes CATSRVRGEQFF. Full variable domain (missing parts from reference TRBV15 and TRBJ2-1): DAMVIQNPRYQVTQFGKPVTLSCSQTLNHNVMYWYQQKSSQAPKLLFHYYDKDFNNEADTPDNFQSRRPNTSFCFLDIRSPGLGDTAMYLCATSRVRGEQFFGPGTRLTVL.